The 11 T cell receptor beta chains listed next were all sequenced from one sample in a study of blood T cell repertoires in COVID-19 (dated by TCRdb to 2020 to 2022). The library relied on the immunoSEQ multiplex PCR assay. What TCRdb holds here is the immuneACCESS table cut down to in-frame rearrangements. Part of the clones is not present; checked against another copy, under half of the missing clones reflect an unresolved V gene, and the others are unexplained. Present in this sample are around 86,000 clones, around 87% of which were seen just once. Approximately 7.4% of the sample belongs to the ten largest clones. Sequenced material: peripheral blood. These receptors came from a human donor with acute or convalescent COVID-19. The donor label of this sample is uncertain.

The rearrangement joins TRBV5-6 to TRBJ2-4; TRBD1 aligns across 9 bases. This CDR3 is built from 16 residues. V was pared by 1 base and J by 1 base, with 3 bases of the junction left unmatched. Germline CDR1 SGHDT, CDR2 YYEEEE. The CDR3 DNA reads as TGTGCCAGCAGCTTGATACAGGGGGCGGCCAAAAACATTCAGTACTTC. It encodes CASSLIQGAAKNIQYF.

The chain links TRBV4-3 to TRBJ1-1; TRBD1 is a possible D gene (6 bases). Germline CDR1 and CDR2: LGHNA and YSLEER. The CDR3 length is 13 residues. V lost 0 bases to trimming and J lost 11 bases, with 13 bases between them. For the CDR3, the DNA is TGCGCCAGCAGCCAAGACTACGACAGGCGCGCTTTCTTT. This codes for CASSQDYDRRAFF.

This sequence joins TRBV19 and TRBJ1-2; D gene ambiguous. From germline, CDR1 is LNHDA and CDR2 SQIVND (reference sequence). V lost 8 bases and J lost 2, with 12 bases in between. The CDR3 runs to 13 residues. The CDR3 loop reads CASRGQENYGYTF. The CDR3 DNA sequence: TGTGCCAGTCGAGGGCAGGAAAACTATGGCTACACCTTC.

The V and J genes are TRBV18 and TRBJ1-2, with 9 positions matching TRBD1. This CDR3 contains 15 residues. The J segment lost 8 bases and the V segment lost 2 bases, leaving 9 bases of the junction unmatched. CDR1 KGHSH and CDR2 LQKENI come from the germline V gene. For the CDR3, the DNA is TGTGCCAGCTCACCAGCCGGGACAGGGACGGAAGGCTACACCTTC. Translating it yields CASSPAGTGTEGYTF.

The chain is built from TRBV5-4 and TRBJ2-1, with TRBD1 matching over 8 bases. Germline-derived CDR1 and CDR2 are SGHNT and YYREEE (reference sequence). V shed 0 bases and J 4 bases; nucleotides not matched to a gene: 3. This CDR3 has 15 residues. The CDR3 sequence is CASSLGQGLYNEQFF. The CDR3 nucleotides read TGTGCCAGCAGCTTGGGACAGGGGTTATACAATGAGCAGTTCTTC.

The chain is built from TRBV10-3 and TRBJ2-7; 8 positions agree with TRBD2. V lost 4 bases and J lost 0; bases outside the gene matches: 5. CDR1 is ENHRY, CDR2 SYGVKD, per germline. The CDR3 has 15 residues. The CDR3 reads CAISGVAGNSYEQYF. In DNA, the CDR3 is TGTGCCATCAGTGGGGTAGCGGGGAACTCCTACGAGCAGTACTTC.

This chain joins TRBV7-9 and TRBJ1-3, with unresolved D. The germline gives CDR1 SEHNR, CDR2 FQNEAQ (reference sequence). V shed 1 base and J shed 0 bases, with 13 bases lying between them. This CDR3 is built from 17 residues. CDR3 sequence reads: CASSLVPQVLSGNTIYF. In DNA form, the CDR3 reads TGTGCCAGCAGCTTAGTCCCTCAGGTCCTCTCTGGAAACACCATATATTTT.

This clone was seen a single time. The CDR3 DNA follows: TGTGCCAGCAGTGAAGGCGGGGGGCAAGAGACCCAGTACTTC. This gives the protein CASSEGGGQETQYF. The chain is built from TRBV2 and TRBJ2-5; 8 bases agree with TRBD2. V was clipped by 1 base and J by 2 bases; unmatched bases: 0. CDR3 length: 14 amino acids. CDR1 and CDR2 (germline): SNHLY, FYNNEI.

This clone was seen a single time. V gene TRBV5-6 combines with J gene TRBJ1-2; 8 nucleotides align to TRBD1. Germline V gene sequence: CDR1 SGHDT, CDR2 YYEEEE. This CDR3 comprises 13 residues. V shed 0 bases, J shed 7 bases, and the junction held 2 bases outside the gene matches. The CDR3 nucleotides read TGTGCCAGCAGCTTGGGGACAGGGAGTGGCTACACCTTC. It encodes CASSLGTGSGYTF.

V gene TRBV6-1 combines with J gene TRBJ2-2, with D perhaps TRBD1 (5 bases). CDR3 length: 15 residues. From germline, CDR1 is MNHNS and CDR2 SASEGT. The germline V and J ends were trimmed by 3 bases and 1 base, with 9 bases remaining between them. CDR3 DNA sequence: TGTGCCAGCAGTGAGCGAACAGGGAACACCGGGGAGCTGTTTTTT. Amino acids: CASSERTGNTGELFF.

This clone was counted only a few times. The chain combines TRBV3-1 (or the pseudogene TRBV3-2) with TRBJ1-2; D is perhaps TRBD1 (5 bases). Between the trimmed V and J ends, which lost 1 base and 5 bases, there was a span of 17 bases. The germline V gene has CDR1 LGHDT and CDR2 YNNKEL (reference sequence). The CDR3 consists of 16 residues. The CDR3 coding sequence is TGTGCCAGCAGCCAAGGGGGTGCTGGACAACTTTATGGCTACACCTTC. As protein: CASSQGGAGQLYGYTF.